These T cell receptor beta chains were read from a single sample in a study of T cell responses to AZD1222 COVID-19 vaccine. Repertoires were generated with immunoSEQ multiplex PCR, while TCRdb's copy carries only in-frame clones and drops some. The table records about 59,000 clones, roughly 87% of them present only once. This specimen consisted of peripheral blood, obtained 28 days after the second AZD1222 dose. Source of these receptors: an adult who received the AZD1222 COVID-19 vaccine. Both conserved end residues are part of each CDR3. Each record gives: CDR3 protein, CDR3 DNA, V gene, clone size, J gene, D gene. The D gene is left open where the match is weak. Some rows mark clone size as missing; the rest say once, few, many or name a class of expanded clone.

CDR3 protein: CASSQDVGRAHEQYF
CDR3 DNA: TGTGCCAGCAGCCAAGATGTCGGGAGGGCCCACGAGCAGTACTTC
V gene: TRBV14
clone size: -
J gene: TRBJ2-7
D gene: TRBD2

CDR3 protein: CASSFTRAEGQPQHF
CDR3 DNA: TGTGCCAGCAGTTTCACCCGGGCAGAAGGTCAGCCCCAGCATTTT
V gene: TRBV27
clone size: few
J gene: TRBJ1-5
D gene: -

CDR3 protein: CASTDTGTANYGYTF
CDR3 DNA: TGTGCCAGTACCGATACGGGTACGGCTAACTATGGCTACACCTTC
V gene: TRBV19
clone size: -
J gene: TRBJ1-2
D gene: -

CDR3 protein: CASSSFQGDTEAFF
CDR3 DNA: TGTGCCAGCAGCTCATTTCAGGGAGACACTGAAGCTTTCTTT
V gene: TRBV7-6
clone size: -
J gene: TRBJ1-1
D gene: -

CDR3 protein: CSVGAWDSYGYTF
CDR3 DNA: TGCAGCGTTGGAGCCTGGGACAGCTATGGCTACACCTTC
V gene: TRBV29-1
clone size: once
J gene: TRBJ1-2
D gene: TRBD1

CDR3 protein: CASSGQPSTDTQYF
CDR3 DNA: TGTGCCAGTTCCGGGCAGCCTAGCACAGATACGCAGTATTTT
V gene: TRBV6-5
clone size: -
J gene: TRBJ2-3
D gene: -

CDR3 protein: CASSPRVLAHEKLFF
CDR3 DNA: TGTGCCAGCAGCCCCCGGGTCCTGGCACATGAAAAACTGTTTTTT
V gene: TRBV5-8
clone size: -
J gene: TRBJ1-4
D gene: -

CDR3 protein: CAIRTGSTDTQYF
CDR3 DNA: TGTGCCATCAGAACGGGGAGCACAGATACGCAGTATTTT
V gene: TRBV10-3
clone size: once
J gene: TRBJ2-3
D gene: -

CDR3 protein: CASSAAWANTEAFF
CDR3 DNA: TGCGCCAGCAGCGCCGCCTGGGCGAACACTGAAGCTTTCTTT
V gene: TRBV5-1
clone size: -
J gene: TRBJ1-1
D gene: -

CDR3 protein: CATSHSRPSNQPQHF
CDR3 DNA: TGTGCCACCAGTCATAGCCGGCCTAGCAATCAGCCCCAGCATTTT
V gene: TRBV24-1
clone size: -
J gene: TRBJ1-5
D gene: -

CDR3 protein: CAWSALAGATLRNEQFF
CDR3 DNA: TGTGCCTGGAGTGCCCTAGCGGGGGCGACCCTCCGCAATGAGCAGTTCTTC
V gene: TRBV30
clone size: -
J gene: TRBJ2-1
D gene: TRBD2

CDR3 protein: CASSGEIYGYTF
CDR3 DNA: TGTGCCAGCAGTGGGGAAATCTATGGCTACACCTTC
V gene: TRBV2
clone size: -
J gene: TRBJ1-2
D gene: -

CDR3 protein: CASSEAGAIYEQYF
CDR3 DNA: TGTGCCAGCAGTGAGGCGGGGGCCATCTACGAGCAGTACTTC
V gene: TRBV7-2
clone size: -
J gene: TRBJ2-7
D gene: -

CDR3 protein: CAISAGQGFGDYEQYF
CDR3 DNA: TGTGCCATCAGTGCGGGACAGGGTTTTGGAGACTACGAGCAGTACTTC
V gene: TRBV10-3
clone size: -
J gene: TRBJ2-7
D gene: TRBD1

CDR3 protein: CASHGRTVQLGTQYF
CDR3 DNA: TGTGCCAGCCACGGGCGGACAGTCCAGCTAGGGACCCAGTACTTC
V gene: TRBV5-5
clone size: -
J gene: TRBJ2-5
D gene: -

CDR3 protein: CASSLLPPDTEAFF
CDR3 DNA: TGTGCCAGCAGCTTGCTTCCCCCAGACACTGAAGCTTTCTTT
V gene: TRBV7-8
clone size: -
J gene: TRBJ1-1
D gene: -

CDR3 protein: CASSVGLAGPRRSYEQYF
CDR3 DNA: TGTGCCAGCAGTGTGGGACTAGCGGGCCCCAGAAGGTCCTACGAGCAGTACTTC
V gene: TRBV2
clone size: few
J gene: TRBJ2-7
D gene: TRBD2

CDR3 protein: CASSFRDAGEKLFF
CDR3 DNA: TGTGCCAGCAGCTTTCGGGACGCCGGAGAAAAACTGTTTTTT
V gene: TRBV5-4
clone size: few
J gene: TRBJ1-4
D gene: -

CDR3 protein: CAITRGIADFSYEQYF
CDR3 DNA: TGTGCCATCACTCGGGGGATAGCGGATTTTTCCTACGAGCAGTACTTC
V gene: TRBV10-3
clone size: -
J gene: TRBJ2-7
D gene: -

CDR3 protein: CASSSGQGIYTIYF
CDR3 DNA: TGTGCCAGCAGTTCGGGACAGGGGATATACACCATATATTTT
V gene: TRBV28
clone size: -
J gene: TRBJ1-3
D gene: TRBD1

CDR3 protein: CASSFDCSGNTIYF
CDR3 DNA: TGCGCCAGCAGCTTTGACTGCTCTGGAAACACCATATATTTT
V gene: TRBV5-1
clone size: -
J gene: TRBJ1-3
D gene: -

CDR3 protein: CASSPTGDLSNQPQHF
CDR3 DNA: TGCGCCAGCAGCCCGACAGGGGATTTGAGCAATCAGCCCCAGCATTTT
V gene: TRBV5-1
clone size: -
J gene: TRBJ1-5
D gene: TRBD1

CDR3 protein: CASSLGGQAKNIQYF
CDR3 DNA: TGTGCCAGCAGCTTAGGGGGGCAAGCCAAAAACATTCAGTACTTC
V gene: TRBV5-4
clone size: once
J gene: TRBJ2-4
D gene: -

CDR3 protein: CASRQLAGSYEQYF
CDR3 DNA: TGTGCCAGCAGACAACTAGCGGGGAGTTACGAGCAGTACTTC
V gene: TRBV3-1/TRBV3-2
clone size: -
J gene: TRBJ2-7
D gene: TRBD2

CDR3 protein: CASSPPGAGLGDTQYF
CDR3 DNA: TGTGCCAGCAGCCCCCCGGGGGCAGGGTTAGGGGATACGCAGTATTTT
V gene: TRBV11-3
clone size: -
J gene: TRBJ2-3
D gene: -

CDR3 protein: CASSWLHSTDTQYF
CDR3 DNA: TGTGCCAGTAGTTGGCTTCATAGCACAGATACGCAGTATTTT
V gene: TRBV19
clone size: -
J gene: TRBJ2-3
D gene: -

CDR3 protein: CASSFQDRGGWSNQPQHF
CDR3 DNA: TGTGCCAGCAGCTTCCAGGACAGGGGAGGTTGGAGCAATCAGCCCCAGCATTTT
V gene: TRBV7-2
clone size: -
J gene: TRBJ1-5
D gene: TRBD1

CDR3 protein: CASSYSAEAFF
CDR3 DNA: TGTGCCAGCAGTTACTCGGCTGAAGCTTTCTTT
V gene: TRBV6-5
clone size: -
J gene: TRBJ1-1
D gene: -

CDR3 protein: CASSLEQGAPYEQYF
CDR3 DNA: TGCGCCAGCAGCTTGGAACAGGGGGCCCCCTACGAGCAGTACTTC
V gene: TRBV5-1
clone size: once
J gene: TRBJ2-7
D gene: TRBD1

CDR3 protein: CASRPGTTEREQYF
CDR3 DNA: TGTGCCAGCAGGCCCGGGACGACGGAACGGGAGCAGTACTTC
V gene: TRBV6-6
clone size: -
J gene: TRBJ2-7
D gene: -

CDR3 protein: CASSLQGYGYTF
CDR3 DNA: TGTGCCAGCAGCCTACAGGGATATGGCTACACCTTC
V gene: TRBV28
clone size: -
J gene: TRBJ1-2
D gene: -

CDR3 protein: CASRRWTQDADTQYF
CDR3 DNA: TGTGCAAGTCGCCGCTGGACCCAAGATGCAGATACGCAGTATTTT
V gene: TRBV12-2
clone size: -
J gene: TRBJ2-3
D gene: -

CDR3 protein: CASSGGDGEPYEQYF
CDR3 DNA: TGTGCCAGCAGCGGGGGTGACGGGGAACCCTACGAGCAGTACTTC
V gene: TRBV6-5
clone size: -
J gene: TRBJ2-7
D gene: -

CDR3 protein: CASSSGGEQYF
CDR3 DNA: TGTGCCAGCAGCTCAGGTGGGGAGCAGTACTTC
V gene: TRBV7-9
clone size: -
J gene: TRBJ2-7
D gene: -